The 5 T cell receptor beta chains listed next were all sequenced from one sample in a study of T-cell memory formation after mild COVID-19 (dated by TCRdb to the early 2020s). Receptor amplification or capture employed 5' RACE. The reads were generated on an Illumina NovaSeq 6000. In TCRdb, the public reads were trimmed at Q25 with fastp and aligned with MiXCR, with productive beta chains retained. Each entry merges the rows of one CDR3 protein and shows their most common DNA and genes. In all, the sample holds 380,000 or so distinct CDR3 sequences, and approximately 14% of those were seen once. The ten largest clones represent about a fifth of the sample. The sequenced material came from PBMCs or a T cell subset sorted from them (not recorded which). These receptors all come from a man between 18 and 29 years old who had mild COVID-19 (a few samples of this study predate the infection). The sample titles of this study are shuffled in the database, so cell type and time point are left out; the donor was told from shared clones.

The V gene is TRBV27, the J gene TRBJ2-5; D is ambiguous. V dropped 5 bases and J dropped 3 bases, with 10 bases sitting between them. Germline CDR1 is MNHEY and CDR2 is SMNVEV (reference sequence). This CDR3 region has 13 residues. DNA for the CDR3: TGTGCCAGCAGTCCCCTTTTGGAAGAGACCCAGTACTTC. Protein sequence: CASSPLLEETQYF.

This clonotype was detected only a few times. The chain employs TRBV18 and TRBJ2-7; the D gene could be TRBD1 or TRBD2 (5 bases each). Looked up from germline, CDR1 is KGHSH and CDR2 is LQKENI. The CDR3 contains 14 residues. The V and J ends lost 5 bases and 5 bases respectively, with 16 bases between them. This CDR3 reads CASSKYRDRNEQYV. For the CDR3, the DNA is TGTGCCAGCTCAAAATACCGGGACCGTAACGAGCAGTACGTC.

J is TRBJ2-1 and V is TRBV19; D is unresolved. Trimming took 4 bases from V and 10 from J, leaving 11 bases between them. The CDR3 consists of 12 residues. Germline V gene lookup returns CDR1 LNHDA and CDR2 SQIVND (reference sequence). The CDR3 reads CASSTPPQEQFF. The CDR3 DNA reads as TGTGCCAGTAGTACCCCGCCTCAGGAGCAGTTCTTC.

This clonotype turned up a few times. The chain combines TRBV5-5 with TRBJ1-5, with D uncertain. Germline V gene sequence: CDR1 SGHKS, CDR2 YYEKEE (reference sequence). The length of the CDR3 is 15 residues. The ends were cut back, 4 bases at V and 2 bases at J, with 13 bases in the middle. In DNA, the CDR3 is TGTGCCAGCAGCCCGGGAGAAGTGGGCAATCAGCCCCAGCATTTT. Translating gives CASSPGEVGNQPQHF.

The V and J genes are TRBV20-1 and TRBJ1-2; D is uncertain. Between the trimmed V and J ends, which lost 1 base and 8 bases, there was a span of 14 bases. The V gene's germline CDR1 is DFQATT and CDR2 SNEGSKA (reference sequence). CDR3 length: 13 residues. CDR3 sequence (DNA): TGCAGTGCTAGAGTCGGTCGGAGTGGGGGCTACACCTTC. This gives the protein CSARVGRSGGYTF.